This TCR beta chain is drawn from a study of cytomegalovirus exposure and HLA in healthy donors. Germline assignment: CDR1 LNHDA and CDR2 SQIVND (reference sequence). CDR3 size: 21 residues. The V and J ends lost 4 bases and 0 bases respectively, with 27 bases between them. A multiplex PCR was run with 60 Vbeta primers and 13 Jbeta primers. Produced via immunoSEQ multiplex PCR; TCRdb's table is partial and in-frame only. Among under 150,000 clones listed, 60% to 85% were seen once. A remark on this clone: The antigen remains unidentified.

Study-level results: Highly shared variants forming one cluster were likely a sequencing artifact. Looking again later, the authors saw that most CMV-associated TCR beta chains seemed HLA-restricted.

This sequence was found in a female donor in good health and CMV-seropositive. The specimen sequenced was PBMCs. The V and J genes are TRBV19 and TRBJ2-2, with D possibly TRBD1 on 7 matching bases. The CDR3 loop is CASSTAGSRDRGTTNTGELFF. The CDR3 coding sequence is TGTGCCAGTAGTACCGCCGGCTCGCGGGACAGAGGTACCACGAACACCGGGGAGCTGTTTTTT.